This T cell receptor beta chain was sequenced for a study of T cells expressing NK-cell markers. The CDR3 is 14 residues long. Germline CDR1 and CDR2: LGHDT and YNNKEL (reference sequence). For this clonotype: No antigen is known for it.

The study, taken as a whole, reports: In more than five donors, dominant CD3+CD56+NKG2C+ clones formed about 1.0-8% of CD8+ cells.

TCRdb reprocessed the 5' RACE reads, keeping one entry per CDR3 protein, no DNA. The sample totals some 390,000 distinct CDR3 sequences. Material for sequencing was blood T cells: a sorted CD56 or NKG2C T cell subset, CD4+ or CD8+ T cells, or bulk PBMC T cells (not recorded which). The source of this sequence is a woman in her 50s in good health. The chain is built from TRBV3-1 and TRBJ2-1. The CDR3 reads CASSQAGGDNEQFF.